These 19 T cell receptor beta chains came from one sample sequenced in a study of T cell changes during pregnancy in multiple sclerosis. Only in-frame clones appear in the TCRdb table, and some are missing; sequencing was by immunoSEQ multiplex PCR. The data show fewer than 90,000 clones, about 93% seen once. The sample in question was peripheral blood, obtained in the first trimester of pregnancy. These receptor sequences come from a female donor with multiple sclerosis, enrolled in a pregnancy study.

The gene calls are TRBV6-5 and TRBJ1-1, with a weak D call TRBD1 (6 bases). Trimming took off 6 bases at V and 5 bases at J, with 19 bases between the two ends. This CDR3 has 15 residues. The germline CDR1 and CDR2 sequences are MNHEY and SVGAGI. CDR3 sequence reads: CASRLQKGGMTEAFF. CDR3 DNA sequence: TGTGCCAGCAGGTTACAAAAAGGGGGTATGACTGAAGCTTTCTTT.

This clone was detected only once. V gene TRBV18 combines with J gene TRBJ1-6; no definite D call. V lost 4 bases, J lost 0 bases, and 13 bases lay in between. From germline, CDR1 is KGHSH and CDR2 LQKENI. This CDR3 contains 17 residues. The CDR3 protein is CASSRRGSSSYNSPLHF. The CDR3 nucleotides read TGTGCCAGCTCACGAAGAGGCAGTAGCTCCTATAATTCACCCCTCCACTTT.

The rearrangement joins TRBV10-3 to TRBJ1-1; the match to TRBD1 covers 10 bases. After removal of 6 bases from V and 5 bases from J, the junction contained 6 bases not matched to a gene. Germline V lookup: CDR1 ENHRY, CDR2 SYGVKD. The CDR3 consists of 14 residues. In DNA, the CDR3 is TGTGCCATCAGGAGGACAGGGGGGATAACTGAAGCTTTCTTT. This sequence encodes CAIRRTGGITEAFF.

This sequence joins TRBV18 and TRBJ1-2, with D hard to call. The germline V gene encodes CDR1 KGHSH and CDR2 LQKENI. V was shortened by 1 base and J by 7 bases, with 19 bases between the two germline ends. This CDR3 region has 16 residues. CDR3 residues: CASSPHWIQRLGGYTF. The CDR3 nucleotides read TGTGCCAGCTCACCACATTGGATTCAGAGGTTGGGTGGCTACACCTTC.

This chain links TRBV7-9 with TRBJ1-1, with TRBD1 identical over 8 bases. Per germline, CDR1 SEHNR and CDR2 FQNEAQ (reference sequence). The CDR3 consists of 15 residues. The trim removed 5 bases at V and 4 bases at J, leaving 9 bases unmatched. This CDR3 reads CASSPHSQGGTEAFF. CDR3 in DNA: TGTGCCAGCAGCCCCCACTCACAGGGGGGCACTGAAGCTTTCTTT.

This chain joins TRBV14 and TRBJ1-1, with D hard to call. Germline CDR1 is SGHDN and CDR2 is FVKESK. Between the trimmed V and J ends, which lost 7 bases and 5 bases, there was a span of 14 bases. The CDR3 covers 13 residues. CDR3 amino acids: CASTPSGRTEAFF. Here the CDR3 DNA reads TGTGCCAGCACCCCTTCGGGGAGGACTGAAGCTTTCTTT.

The chain carries TRBV25-1 and TRBJ2-5; 9 bases align to TRBD2. The CDR3 is 16 residues long. V shed 2 bases, J shed 4 bases, and the junction held 8 bases outside the gene matches. Looked up from germline, CDR1 is MGHDK and CDR2 is SYGVNS. The CDR3 DNA sequence: TGTGCCAGCAGTGAAGGCGGGGGGGCAGTGGGAGAGACCCAGTACTTC. Its translation: CASSEGGGAVGETQYF. Full variable domain (missing parts from reference TRBV25-1 and TRBJ2-5): EADIYQTPRYLVIGTGKKITLECSQTMGHDKMYWYQQDPGMELHLIHYSYGVNSTEKGDLSSESTVSRIRTEHFPLTLESARPSHTSQYLCASSEGGGAVGETQYFGPGTRLLVL.

V is TRBV4-2 and J is TRBJ2-3; maybe TRBD1 (5 bases). Trimming cost V 1 base and J 1 base, with 12 bases left between them. The germline V gene has CDR1 LGHNA and CDR2 YNFKEQ. This CDR3 region has 16 residues. The CDR3 DNA is TGTGCCAGCAGCCAAGTCGGCCAGGGTCGCACAGATACGCAGTATTTT. Its protein product is CASSQVGQGRTDTQYF.

The J gene is TRBJ2-1, the V gene TRBV4-2, with 7 bases that match TRBD2. This CDR3 region has 15 residues. Trimming cost V 1 base and J 8 bases; bases outside gene matches: 8. Germline CDR1 and CDR2: LGHNA and YNFKEQ. CDR3 sequence reads: CASSQGDSGSDEQFF. The CDR3 DNA is TGTGCCAGCAGCCAAGGAGATAGCGGGTCGGATGAGCAGTTCTTC.

The genes are TRBV10-3 and TRBJ1-1, with D perhaps TRBD1 (6 bases). Germline lookup yields CDR1 ENHRY and CDR2 SYGVKD. V lost 6 bases to trimming and J lost 1 base, with 9 bases between them. This CDR3 spans 13 amino acids. The CDR3 loop reads CAISPGANTEAFF. Here the CDR3 DNA reads TGTGCCATCAGCCCAGGGGCGAACACTGAAGCTTTCTTT.

The rearrangement uses TRBV19 and TRBJ2-5; D perhaps matches TRBD2 (7 bases). V was cut by 3 bases and J by 0 bases, with 17 bases left in between. Germline V gene data show CDR1 as LNHDA and CDR2 as SQIVND (reference sequence). The CDR3 extends over 17 amino acids. CDR3 sequence (DNA): TGTGCCAGTAGTATTGGGGGGAGGGGGGTTAACCAAGAGACCCAGTACTTC. It encodes CASSIGGRGVNQETQYF.

V and J are TRBV2 and TRBJ2-3; D is uncertain. CDR3 length equals 13 residues. V was clipped by 0 bases and J by 3 bases, with 4 bases between them. CDR1 is SNHLY and CDR2 is FYNNEI in the germline V gene. The CDR3 DNA is TGTGCCAGCAGTGAAGCCCCAACAGATACGCAGTATTTT. Translating it yields CASSEAPTDTQYF.

The chain combines TRBV4-1 with TRBJ2-3, with 10 bases matching TRBD2. The V gene's germline CDR1 is MGHRA and CDR2 YSYEKL. This CDR3 is 16 amino acids long. J lost 0 bases, V lost 4 bases, and 4 bases had no gene match. CDR3 in DNA: TGCGCCAGCAGCCCTGGACTAGCGGCTAGCACAGATACGCAGTATTTT. Its translation is CASSPGLAASTDTQYF.

The J gene is TRBJ2-5, the V gene TRBV5-4; TRBD1 agrees at 10 bases. This CDR3 has 16 residues. Unmatched junction bases numbered 8, after V lost 4 bases and J lost 2 bases. Germline loops: CDR1 SGHNT, CDR2 YYREEE (reference sequence). Here the CDR3 DNA reads TGTGCCAGCAGCCCGACAGGGGGCGCTGGTCAAGAGACCCAGTACTTC. This translates into CASSPTGGAGQETQYF.

The V and J genes are TRBV27 and TRBJ2-7; 8 nucleotides align to TRBD1. CDR3 length: 16 residues. Losses at the gene ends were 6 bases for V and 7 bases for J; bases not matched to a gene: 17. CDR1 and CDR2 from the germline V gene are MNHEY and SMNVEV (reference sequence). CDR3 coding DNA: TGTGCCAGCAGCAACCTTCGGCAGGGGGCCTATCGAGAGCAGTACTTC. Translated: CASSNLRQGAYREQYF.

The chain uses TRBV7-9 and TRBJ2-1; 7 bases line up with TRBD2. V lost 3 bases, J lost 7 bases, and 15 bases stayed unmatched. Per germline, CDR1 SEHNR and CDR2 FQNEAQ (reference sequence). This CDR3 comprises 17 residues. CDR3 sequence reads: CASSLGRWEGKVNEQFF. CDR3 sequence (DNA): TGTGCCAGCAGCTTGGGTCGGTGGGAGGGAAAGGTAAATGAGCAGTTCTTC.

This chain uses TRBV5-4 with TRBJ2-2, with 9 bases lining up with TRBD2. Germline trimming cut 5 bases from V and 8 bases from J; bases unmatched to any gene: 10. The CDR3 has 15 amino acids. Germline V gene lookup returns CDR1 SGHNT and CDR2 YYREEE (reference sequence). CDR3 protein: CASRPSGIPGGELFF. Written as DNA, the CDR3 is TGTGCCAGCAGACCTAGCGGGATACCCGGAGGGGAGCTGTTTTTT.

This rearrangement joins TRBV7-2 to TRBJ2-2, with D tentatively TRBD2 (7 bases). Trimming removed 9 bases from V and 8 bases from J, with 22 bases in between. The CDR3 sequence is 15 residues long. Germline CDR1 SGHTA, CDR2 FQGNSA. This chain's CDR3 is CARARGARTSGELFF. The CDR3 DNA is TGTGCCAGGGCCCGGGGGGCTAGGACGTCGGGGGAGCTGTTTTTT. Full variable domain (remainder filled in from reference TRBV7-2 and TRBJ2-2): GAGVSQSPSNKVTEKGKDVELRCDPISGHTALYWYRQSLGQGLEFLIYFQGNSAPDKSGLPSDRFSAERTGGSVSTLTIQRTQQEDSAVYLCARARGARTSGELFFGEGSRLTVL.

The V call is TRBV12-5, the J call TRBJ2-7, with a possible D match to TRBD1 (6 bases). Trimming shortened V by 0 bases and J by 0 bases, and 9 bases separated the two germline ends. Germline lookup yields CDR1 LGHNT and CDR2 FRNRAP. This CDR3 is 15 amino acids long. The CDR3 DNA reads TGTGCTAGTGGTTTGGTCCCAGGGGTCTCCTACGAGCAGTACTTC. It codes for CASGLVPGVSYEQYF. Combining the CDR3 with reference TRBV12-5 and TRBJ2-7 gives the whole variable domain DARVTQTPRHKVTEMGQEVTMRCQPILGHNTVFWYRQTMMQGLELLAYFRNRAPLDDSGMPKDRFSAEMPDATLATLKIQPSEPRDSAVYFCASGLVPGVSYEQYFGPGTRLTVT.